The clone carrying this T cell receptor (beta chain) was detected only a few times. The sample is drawn from a study of blood T cell repertoires in COVID-19. Background on the study: From the United States, Italy and Spain came samples of acute and convalescent COVID-19. From T cells, B-cell-depleted T cells, or PBMCs came the material, which was cDNA or gDNA.

Study processing details: Quantification of nucleated cells was approximated via reference gene primer amplification. The method was immunoSEQ multiplex PCR; TCRdb's version includes in-frame clones alone and lacks a portion of them. V and J calls and clone size follow that table, whereas D and trimming were derived from the DNA. The table records around 100,000 clones, roughly 85% of them present only once. Germline-derived CDR1 and CDR2 are KGHSH and LQKENI. This CDR3 contains 14 residues. V shed 2 bases and J shed 0 bases, with 7 bases lying between them. The gene calls are TRBV18 and TRBJ1-1; D may be TRBD1 (5 bases). This TCR was recovered from a man aged 35 to 55 with acute or convalescent COVID-19. Sequencing was carried out using peripheral blood. Here the CDR3 reads CASSPGRVNTEAFF. In nucleotides, the CDR3 is TGTGCCAGCTCACCAGGCAGGGTGAACACTGAAGCTTTCTTT.